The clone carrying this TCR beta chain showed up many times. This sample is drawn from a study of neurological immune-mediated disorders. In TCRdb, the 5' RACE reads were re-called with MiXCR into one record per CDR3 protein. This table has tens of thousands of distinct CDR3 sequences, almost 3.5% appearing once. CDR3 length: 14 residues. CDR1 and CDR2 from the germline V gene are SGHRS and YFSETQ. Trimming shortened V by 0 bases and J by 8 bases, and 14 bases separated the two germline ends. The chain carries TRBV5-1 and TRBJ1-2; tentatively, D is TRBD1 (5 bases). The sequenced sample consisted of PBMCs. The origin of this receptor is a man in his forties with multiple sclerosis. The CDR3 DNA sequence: TGCGCCAGCAGCTTGGAAGGGGCAGGGAGCGGCTACACCTTC. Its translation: CASSLEGAGSGYTF.